This entry is about one T cell receptor (beta chain). Its specificity is not known. V gave up 1 base and J gave up 1 base, with 11 bases separating them. The CDR3 consists of 15 residues. Germline loops: CDR1 SGDLS, CDR2 YYNGEE. These data originate in a study of long-term antiretroviral therapy in people with HIV. Overall study context: A decade or so separates the oldest specimens from the later 2015 immediate-ART recommendation.

The assay, immunoSEQ v3.0, was run at survey level. TCRdb's table, derived via immunoSEQ multiplex PCR, lists solely in-frame clones and lacks some. The data show fewer than 55,000 clones, with 90% to 95% seen just once and 2.7% held by the top ten. General study results and limits: Relative to transplant donor controls, diversity remained lower despite increasing after ART. Investigators report no available data on ART adherence, viral resistance or therapy changes.

The TCR comes from a woman aged 45-60 years with HIV. This chain joins TRBV9 and TRBJ1-1; unclear D gene. Sequences were derived from unsorted PBMCs, sampled 3.7 years after starting antiretroviral therapy. The CDR3 loop is CASSVWEHPNTEAFF. CDR3 bases: TGTGCCAGCAGCGTATGGGAACACCCGAACACTGAAGCTTTCTTT. Full variable domain (missing parts from reference TRBV9 and TRBJ1-1): DSGVTQTPKHLITATGQRVTLRCSPRSGDLSVYWYQQSLDQGLQFLIQYYNGEERAKGNILERFSAQQFPDLHSELNLSSLELGDSALYFCASSVWEHPNTEAFFGQGTRLTVV.